One and the same sample provided the 17 T cell receptor beta chains below, sequenced in a study of OX40 agonist ivuxolimab in advanced cancers. The protocol was immunoSEQ multiplex PCR, while the TCRdb copy is restricted to in-frame clones and leaves out a portion. The sample gives about 79,000 clones, approximately 85% of which show up once; 3.5% to 4.5% is in the top ten. Sequencing was performed on CD4+ or CD8+ T cells sorted from blood, taken in a trial of the OX40 agonist ivuxolimab. These receptors all come from an adult with an advanced solid tumor such as melanoma, head and neck, liver or kidney cancer.

This clone showed up just once. V and J are TRBV11-1 and TRBJ2-5; D gene uncertain. Trimming cost V 2 bases and J 2 bases, with 3 bases left between them. In germline, CDR1 is SGHAT, CDR2 FQDESV (reference sequence). This CDR3 comprises 12 residues. The CDR3 sequence is CASSLMQETQYF. For the CDR3, the DNA is TGTGCCAGCAGCTTAATGCAAGAGACCCAGTACTTC.

The chain joins TRBV19 to TRBJ2-3; D remains ambiguous. This CDR3 is 12 amino acids long. Germline CDR1 and CDR2: LNHDA and SQIVND (reference sequence). The V end was cut by 5 bases, the J end by 1 base, with 4 bases between. Here the CDR3 DNA reads TGTGCCAGTAGTGATGGCACAGATACGCAGTATTTT. Amino acid sequence: CASSDGTDTQYF.

As regards this clone: Other DNA sequences in this specimen translate into the identical CDR3. This chain connects TRBV28 to TRBJ1-2; no firm D call. The ends were cut back, 5 bases at V and 2 bases at J, with 6 bases in the middle. This CDR3 comprises 12 residues. Germline V CDR1 and CDR2: MDHEN, SYDVKM. The CDR3 DNA is TGTGCCAGCAGTCCGACAAACTATGGCTACACCTTC. It specifies CASSPTNYGYTF.

The V gene is TRBV10-3, the J gene TRBJ2-1; D is undetermined. The length of the CDR3 is 15 residues. Germline values: CDR1 ENHRY, CDR2 SYGVKD. With 2 bases removed from V and 4 bases from J, the gap between germline ends came to 12 bases. CDR3 sequence (DNA): TGTGCCATCAGTGAGGCAGTCAGATCTTACAATGAGCAGTTCTTC. Translated: CAISEAVRSYNEQFF.

This clone was seen a few times. This chain's CDR3 is CASVQGRWTGELFF. The CDR3 region has the DNA TGTGCCAGCGTACAGGGCCGTTGGACCGGGGAGCTGTTTTTT. The chain is built from TRBV7-9 and TRBJ2-2, with D tentatively TRBD1 (6 bases). Germline-derived CDR1 and CDR2 are SEHNR and FQNEAQ (reference sequence). CDR3 size: 14 residues. V lost 8 bases and J lost 5, with 15 bases in between.

V gene TRBV28 combines with J gene TRBJ2-7, with 10 positions matching TRBD1. The CDR3 runs 16 residues. Germline values: CDR1 MDHEN, CDR2 SYDVKM. Trimming cost V 6 bases and J 0 bases; bases outside gene matches: 8. CDR3 coding DNA: TGTGCCAGCAGGGCCCTGGGACAGGGGCGCTCCTACGAGCAGTACTTC. It specifies CASRALGQGRSYEQYF.

The V call is TRBV11-3, the J call TRBJ1-2; tentative D call: TRBD1 (5 bases). Germline loops: CDR1 SGHNT, CDR2 YENEEA. V dropped 4 bases and J dropped 6 bases, with 12 bases sitting between them. This CDR3 has 13 amino acids. CDR3 in DNA: TGTGCCAGCAGCTCCCTTCAGGGAGATGGCTACACCTTC. It specifies CASSSLQGDGYTF.

This chain joins TRBV19 and TRBJ1-1; 7 positions agree with TRBD1. CDR3 length equals 17 residues. Germline V gene data show CDR1 as LNHDA and CDR2 as SQIVND (reference sequence). The ends lost 5 bases at V and 6 bases at J; junction bases unmatched: 18. The CDR3 protein is CASSPTPGTVGVPEAFF. CDR3 nucleotides: TGTGCCAGTAGTCCAACACCAGGGACAGTCGGGGTGCCTGAAGCTTTCTTT.

This rearrangement joins TRBV28 to TRBJ2-2; D perhaps matches TRBD1 (6 bases). From germline, CDR1 is MDHEN and CDR2 SYDVKM. The CDR3 is 15 residues long. V lost 2 bases and J 4 bases, leaving 11 bases between the germline ends. For the CDR3, the DNA is TGTGCCAGCAGTTTAAGTACAGGGACCACCGGGGAGCTGTTTTTT. This sequence encodes CASSLSTGTTGELFF.

CDR3 region: CASISGYLDTQYF. The CDR3 region has the DNA TGTGCCAGCATCTCGGGGTACTTAGATACGCAGTATTTT. The genes are TRBV28 and TRBJ2-3; maybe TRBD2 (5 bases). CDR3 size: 13 residues. The V gene lost 7 bases and the J gene lost 5 bases, with 13 bases spanning the gap. From germline, CDR1 is MDHEN and CDR2 SYDVKM.

This clone has a single count. The J gene is TRBJ1-2, the V gene TRBV28; D is possibly TRBD1 (5 bases). V lost 5 bases and J 1 base, leaving 17 bases between the germline ends. From germline, CDR1 is MDHEN and CDR2 SYDVKM. This CDR3 has 16 residues. CDR3 nucleotides: TGTGCCAGCAGTCCCACAGGAGGGGCGGATAACTATGGCTACACCTTC. Its translation is CASSPTGGADNYGYTF.

This clone was detected once. The rearrangement joins TRBV27 to TRBJ2-7; 7 bases align to TRBD2. CDR1 is MNHEY and CDR2 is SMNVEV in the germline V gene (reference sequence). The CDR3 totals 17 residues. After removal of 4 bases from V and 5 bases from J, the junction contained 17 bases not matched to a gene. The CDR3 bases are TGTGCCAGCAGTTCCTATGGGGGGGAGGAGAAGATCCACGAGCAGTACTTC. It is translated as CASSSYGGEEKIHEQYF.

The chain recombines TRBV28 with TRBJ2-5, with unresolved D. V was shortened by 5 bases and J by 3 bases, with 10 bases between the two germline ends. The CDR3 runs 13 residues. Germline values: CDR1 MDHEN, CDR2 SYDVKM. The CDR3 loop is CASSDPMKETQYF. CDR3 DNA: TGTGCCAGCAGTGACCCGATGAAAGAGACCCAGTACTTC.

This chain links TRBV6-5 with TRBJ1-1, with 9 bases aligning to TRBD1. Germline loops: CDR1 MNHEY, CDR2 SVGAGI. V dropped 5 bases and J dropped 3; count of bases not matched to a gene: 4. This CDR3 has 14 residues. The CDR3 here is CASSGTGWDTEAFF. In DNA, the CDR3 is TGTGCCAGCAGTGGGACAGGGTGGGACACTGAAGCTTTCTTT.

The chain recombines TRBV9 with TRBJ2-2; 8 bases match TRBD1. The V and J ends lost 3 bases and 6 bases, in that order; junction bases with no gene match: 10. This CDR3 is 16 amino acids long. Germline loops: CDR1 SGDLS, CDR2 YYNGEE. CDR3 DNA: TGTGCCAGCAGCGAGACAGGGGAGATAGTCGCCGGGGAGCTGTTTTTT. This encodes CASSETGEIVAGELFF.

Only a few counts were recorded for this clone. This chain links TRBV7-2 with TRBJ2-5; D assignment may be TRBD1 or TRBD2 (5 bases each). CDR3 length: 14 residues. The V end lost 5 bases, the J end lost 5 bases, and 15 bases lay between the germline ends. Looked up from germline, CDR1 is SGHTA and CDR2 is FQGNSA. The CDR3 reads CASSINGAPETQYF. CDR3 in DNA: TGTGCCAGCAGCATAAACGGGGCTCCCGAGACCCAGTACTTC.

The rearrangement uses TRBV5-4 and TRBJ1-6; 7 bases agree with TRBD1. The length of the CDR3 is 13 residues. With V trimmed by 4 bases and J by 9 bases, 4 bases remained unmatched. CDR1 is SGHNT and CDR2 is YYREEE in the germline V gene (reference sequence). CDR3 region: CASSDRVTSPLHF. CDR3 in DNA: TGTGCCAGCAGCGACAGGGTTACTTCACCCCTCCACTTT.